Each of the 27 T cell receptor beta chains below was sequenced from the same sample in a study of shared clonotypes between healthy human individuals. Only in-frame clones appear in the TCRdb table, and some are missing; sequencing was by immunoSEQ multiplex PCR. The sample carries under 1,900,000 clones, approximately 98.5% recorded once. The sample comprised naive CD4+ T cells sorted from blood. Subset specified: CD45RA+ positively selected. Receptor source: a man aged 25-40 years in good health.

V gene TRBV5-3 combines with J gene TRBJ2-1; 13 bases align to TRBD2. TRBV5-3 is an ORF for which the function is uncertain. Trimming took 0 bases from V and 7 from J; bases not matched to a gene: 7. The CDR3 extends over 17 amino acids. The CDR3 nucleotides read TGTGCCAGAAGCTTGGGGACTAGCGGGAGAATAGGTAATGAGCAGTTCTTC. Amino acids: CARSLGTSGRIGNEQFF.

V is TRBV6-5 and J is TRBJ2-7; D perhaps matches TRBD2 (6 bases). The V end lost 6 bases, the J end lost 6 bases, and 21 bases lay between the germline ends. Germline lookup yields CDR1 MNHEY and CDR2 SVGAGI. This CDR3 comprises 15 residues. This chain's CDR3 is CASREGPVVPSEQYF. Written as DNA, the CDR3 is TGTGCCAGCAGGGAGGGCCCGGTTGTCCCCAGCGAGCAGTACTTC.

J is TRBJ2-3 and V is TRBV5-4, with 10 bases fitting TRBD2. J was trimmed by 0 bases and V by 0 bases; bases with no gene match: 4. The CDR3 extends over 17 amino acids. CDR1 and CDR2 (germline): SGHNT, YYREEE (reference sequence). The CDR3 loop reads CASSLVGLAASTDTQYF. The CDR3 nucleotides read TGTGCCAGCAGCTTGGTCGGACTAGCGGCCAGCACAGATACGCAGTATTTT. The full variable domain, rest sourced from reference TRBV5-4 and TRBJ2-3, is ETGVTQSPTHLIKTRGQQVTLRCSSQSGHNTVSWYQQALGQGPQFIFQYYREEENGRGNFPPRFSGLQFPNYSSELNVNALELDDSALYLCASSLVGLAASTDTQYFGPGTRLTVL.

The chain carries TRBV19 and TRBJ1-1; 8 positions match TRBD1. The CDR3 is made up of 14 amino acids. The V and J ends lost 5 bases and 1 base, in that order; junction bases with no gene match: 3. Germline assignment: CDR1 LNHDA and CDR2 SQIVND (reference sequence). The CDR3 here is CASSPGQANTEAFF. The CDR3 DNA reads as TGTGCCAGTAGTCCGGGACAGGCGAACACTGAAGCTTTCTTT.

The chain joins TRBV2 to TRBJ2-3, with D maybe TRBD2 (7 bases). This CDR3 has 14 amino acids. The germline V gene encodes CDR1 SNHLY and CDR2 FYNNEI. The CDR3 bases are TGTGCTAGGGAGGGGGGTCCTAGCACAGATACGCAGTATTTT. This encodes CAREGGPSTDTQYF.

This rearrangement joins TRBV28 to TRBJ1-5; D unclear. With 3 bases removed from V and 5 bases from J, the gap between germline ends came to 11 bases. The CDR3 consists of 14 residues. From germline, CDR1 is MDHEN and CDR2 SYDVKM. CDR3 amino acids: CASSFPRSDQPQHF. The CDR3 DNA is TGTGCCAGCAGTTTCCCTAGGTCCGATCAGCCCCAGCATTTT.

The CDR3 nucleotides are TGTGCCAGCAGCTTAAGAAGGACAGGTACTGGAAACACCATATATTTT. Amino acids: CASSLRRTGTGNTIYF. The chain links TRBV7-9 to TRBJ1-3, with 7 bases that match TRBD1. J gave up 2 bases and V 2 bases, and 6 bases lay outside the gene matches. Germline V gene data show CDR1 as SEHNR and CDR2 as FQNEAQ (reference sequence). This CDR3 is built from 16 residues.

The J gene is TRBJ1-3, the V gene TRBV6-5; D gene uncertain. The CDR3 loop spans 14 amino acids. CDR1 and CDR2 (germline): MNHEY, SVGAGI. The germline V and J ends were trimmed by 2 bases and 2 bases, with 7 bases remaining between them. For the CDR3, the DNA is TGTGCCAGCAGTTACGGGTCAGCTGGAAACACCATATATTTT. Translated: CASSYGSAGNTIYF.

The CDR3 here is CASSGGLAAYNEQFF. The CDR3 DNA reads TGTGCCAGCAGCGGCGGCCTAGCGGCCTACAATGAGCAGTTCTTC. The rearrangement uses TRBV7-3 and TRBJ2-1; 7 bases align to TRBD2. There are 15 residues in the CDR3. V lost 5 bases to trimming and J lost 2 bases; unmatched junction nucleotides: 6. The germline V gene encodes CDR1 SGHTA and CDR2 FQGTGA.

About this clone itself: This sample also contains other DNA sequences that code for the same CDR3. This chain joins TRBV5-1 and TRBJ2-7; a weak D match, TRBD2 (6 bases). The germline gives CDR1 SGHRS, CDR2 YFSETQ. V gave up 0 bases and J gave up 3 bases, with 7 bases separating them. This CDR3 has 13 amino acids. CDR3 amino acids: CASSLGRDYEQYF. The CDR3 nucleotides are TGCGCCAGCAGCTTGGGGCGGGACTACGAGCAGTACTTC.

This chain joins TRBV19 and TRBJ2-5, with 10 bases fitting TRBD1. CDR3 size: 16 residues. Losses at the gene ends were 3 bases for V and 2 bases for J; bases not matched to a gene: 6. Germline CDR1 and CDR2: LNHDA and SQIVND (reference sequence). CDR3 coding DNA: TGTGCCAGTAGTATTCCGGGACAGGGGTTTCAAGAGACCCAGTACTTC. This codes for CASSIPGQGFQETQYF.

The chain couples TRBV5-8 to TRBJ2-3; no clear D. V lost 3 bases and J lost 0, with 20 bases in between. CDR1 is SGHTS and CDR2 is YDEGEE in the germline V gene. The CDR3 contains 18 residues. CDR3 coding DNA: TGTGCCAGCAGCTCTTACGCCCGTAGGGTCGCTAGCACAGATACGCAGTATTTT. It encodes CASSSYARRVASTDTQYF.

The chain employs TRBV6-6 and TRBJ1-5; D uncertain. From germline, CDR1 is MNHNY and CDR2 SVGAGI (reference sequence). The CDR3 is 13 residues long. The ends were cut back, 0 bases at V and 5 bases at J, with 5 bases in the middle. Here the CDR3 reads CASSYSTDQPQHF. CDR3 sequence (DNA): TGTGCCAGCAGTTACTCGACGGATCAGCCCCAGCATTTT.

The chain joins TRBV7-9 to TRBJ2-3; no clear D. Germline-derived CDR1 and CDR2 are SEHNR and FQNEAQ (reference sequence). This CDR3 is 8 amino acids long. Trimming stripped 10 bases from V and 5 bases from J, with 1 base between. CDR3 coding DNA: TGTGCCATAGATACGCAGTATTTT. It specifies CAIDTQYF.

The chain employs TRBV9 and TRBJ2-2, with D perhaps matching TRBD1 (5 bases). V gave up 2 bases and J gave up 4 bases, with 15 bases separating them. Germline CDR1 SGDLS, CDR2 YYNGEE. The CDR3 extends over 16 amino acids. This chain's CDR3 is CASSVVGRKGTGELFF. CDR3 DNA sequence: TGTGCCAGCAGCGTTGTGGGGCGTAAGGGCACCGGGGAGCTGTTTTTT.

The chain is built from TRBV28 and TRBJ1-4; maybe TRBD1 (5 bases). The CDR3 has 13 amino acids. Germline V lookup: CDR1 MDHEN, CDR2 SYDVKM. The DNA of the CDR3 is TGTGCAGTTTCTGGACAAATGAATGAAAAACTGTTTTTT. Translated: CAVSGQMNEKLFF.

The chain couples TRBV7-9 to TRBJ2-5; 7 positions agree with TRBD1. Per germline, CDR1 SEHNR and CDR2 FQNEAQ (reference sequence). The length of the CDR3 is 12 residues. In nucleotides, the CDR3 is TGTGTGGGACAGTCACTCCAAGAGACCCAGTACTTC. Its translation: CVGQSLQETQYF. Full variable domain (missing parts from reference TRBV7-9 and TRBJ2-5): DTGVSQNPRHKITKRGQNVTFRCDPISEHNRLYWYRQTLGQGPEFLTYFQNEAQLEKSRLLSDRFSAERPKGSFSTLEIQRTEQGDSAMYLCVGQSLQETQYFGPGTRLLVL.

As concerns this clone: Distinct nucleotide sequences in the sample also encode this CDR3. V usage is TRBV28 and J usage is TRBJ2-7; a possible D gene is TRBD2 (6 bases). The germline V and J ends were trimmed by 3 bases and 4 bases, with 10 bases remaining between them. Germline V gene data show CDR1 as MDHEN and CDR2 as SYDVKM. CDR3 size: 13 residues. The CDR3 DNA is TGTGCCAGCAGTTTTGGACTACCTTACGAGCAGTACTTC. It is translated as CASSFGLPYEQYF.

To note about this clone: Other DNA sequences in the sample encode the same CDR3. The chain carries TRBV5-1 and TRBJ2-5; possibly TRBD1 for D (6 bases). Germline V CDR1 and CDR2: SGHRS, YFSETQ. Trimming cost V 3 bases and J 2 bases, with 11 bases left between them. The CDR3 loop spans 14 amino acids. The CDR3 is CASSSGTRQETQYF. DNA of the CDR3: TGCGCCAGCAGCTCCGGGACACGACAAGAGACCCAGTACTTC.

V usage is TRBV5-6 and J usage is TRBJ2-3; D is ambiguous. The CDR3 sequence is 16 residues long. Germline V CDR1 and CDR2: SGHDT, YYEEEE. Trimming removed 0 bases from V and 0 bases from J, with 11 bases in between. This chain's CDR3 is CASSLVKTVSTDTQYF. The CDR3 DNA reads TGTGCCAGCAGCTTGGTTAAAACAGTTAGCACAGATACGCAGTATTTT.

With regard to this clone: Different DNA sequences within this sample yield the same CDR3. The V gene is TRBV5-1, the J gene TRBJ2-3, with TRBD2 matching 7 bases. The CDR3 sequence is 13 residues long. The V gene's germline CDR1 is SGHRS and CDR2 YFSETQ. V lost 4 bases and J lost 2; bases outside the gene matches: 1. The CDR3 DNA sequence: TGCGCCAGCAGCCGGGGGGACACAGATACGCAGTATTTT. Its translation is CASSRGDTDTQYF. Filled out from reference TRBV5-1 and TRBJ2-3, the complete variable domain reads KAGVTQTPRYLIKTRGQQVTLSCSPISGHRSVSWYQQTPGQGLQFLFEYFSETQRNKGNFPGRFSGRQFSNSRSEMNVSTLELGDSALYLCASSRGDTDTQYFGPGTRLTVL.

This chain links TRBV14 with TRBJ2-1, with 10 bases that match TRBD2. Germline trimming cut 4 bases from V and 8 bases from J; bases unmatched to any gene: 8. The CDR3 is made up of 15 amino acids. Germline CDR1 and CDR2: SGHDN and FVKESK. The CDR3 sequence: CASSRGTSVGYEQFF. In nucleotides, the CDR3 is TGTGCCAGCAGCCGCGGGACTAGCGTGGGGTATGAGCAGTTCTTC.

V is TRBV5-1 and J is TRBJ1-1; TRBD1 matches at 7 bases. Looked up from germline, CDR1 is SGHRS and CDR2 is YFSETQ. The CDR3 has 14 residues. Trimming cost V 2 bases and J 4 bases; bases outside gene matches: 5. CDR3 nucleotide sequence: TGCGCCAGCAGCTTTGCAACAGGGGCCACTGAAGCTTTCTTT. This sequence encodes CASSFATGATEAFF.

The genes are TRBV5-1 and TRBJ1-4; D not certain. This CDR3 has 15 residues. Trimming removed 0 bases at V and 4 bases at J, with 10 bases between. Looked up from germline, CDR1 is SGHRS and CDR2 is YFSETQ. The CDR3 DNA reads TGCGCCAGCAGCTTGGTGGCCAGCGGTAATGAAAAACTGTTTTTT. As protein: CASSLVASGNEKLFF. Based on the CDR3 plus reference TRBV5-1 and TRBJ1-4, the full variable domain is KAGVTQTPRYLIKTRGQQVTLSCSPISGHRSVSWYQQTPGQGLQFLFEYFSETQRNKGNFPGRFSGRQFSNSRSEMNVSTLELGDSALYLCASSLVASGNEKLFFGSGTQLSVL.

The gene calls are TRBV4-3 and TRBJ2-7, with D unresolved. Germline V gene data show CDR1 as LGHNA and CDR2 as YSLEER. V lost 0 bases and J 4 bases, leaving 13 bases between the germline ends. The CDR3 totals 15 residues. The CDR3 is CASSQDDTVEYEQYF. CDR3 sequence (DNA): TGCGCCAGCAGCCAAGATGACACAGTAGAATACGAGCAGTACTTC.

As DNA, the CDR3 is TGCAGCGTTGTGGGCAGGGTTTCCGATACGCAGTATTTT. It specifies CSVVGRVSDTQYF. This chain uses TRBV29-1 with TRBJ2-3; possible D gene TRBD1, 5 bases. The CDR3 extends over 13 amino acids. Trimming cost V 4 bases and J 6 bases, with 14 bases left between them. From germline, CDR1 is SQVTM and CDR2 ANQGSEA.

CDR3 loop: CAAFSGMPGELFF. The CDR3 DNA follows: TGTGCCGCATTTAGCGGGATGCCCGGGGAGCTGTTTTTT. The chain recombines TRBV10-3 with TRBJ2-2; 8 bases are a match to TRBD2. CDR3 size: 13 residues. With V trimmed by 11 bases and J by 6 bases, 8 bases remained unmatched. Germline CDR1 reads ENHRY; CDR2 reads SYGVKD.